Below are 19 T cell receptor beta chains sequenced from a single sample in a study of shared clonotypes between healthy human individuals. Naive CD8 cells, CD45RO-negative and positively selected for CCR7, excluded terminally differentiated effector memory CD45RA+ cells. The table came from immunoSEQ multiplex PCR; TCRdb's copy has only in-frame clones and leaves some out. The sample holds roughly 810,000 clones, just over 95% seen once. What was sequenced was naive CD8+ T cells sorted from blood. The receptors originated from a man aged 30 to 45 in good health.

The chain couples TRBV10-2 to TRBJ2-5; D unclear. CDR3 length equals 12 residues. V was shortened by 3 bases and J by 5 bases, with 7 bases between the two germline ends. Looked up from germline, CDR1 is WSHSY and CDR2 is SAAADI. CDR3 nucleotides: TGCGCCAGCAGTGACCGGCGGGAGACCCAGTACTTC. Amino acid sequence: CASSDRRETQYF.

The rearrangement uses TRBV13 and TRBJ2-4, with TRBD1 as a possible D gene (6 bases). The germline CDR1 and CDR2 sequences are PRHDT and FYEKMQ (reference sequence). V was shortened by 1 base and J by 1 base, with 14 bases between the two germline ends. CDR3 length: 17 residues. The CDR3 coding sequence is TGTGCCAGCAGCTTAGAGACAGGTCTTGAGGCCAAAAACATTCAGTACTTC. Translating it yields CASSLETGLEAKNIQYF.

With respect to this clone: One end of the junction varies from germline; a read error may be responsible. The chain employs TRBV7-7 and TRBJ2-5; a weak D match, TRBD2 (5 bases). Germline CDR1 SSHAT, CDR2 FNYEAQ (reference sequence). This CDR3 region has 14 residues. The CDR3 reads CASSLASGEETQYF. For the CDR3, the DNA is TGTGCTAGCAGCTTAGCGTCTGGTGAAGAGACCCAGTACTTC.

The chain joins TRBV5-4 to TRBJ2-7, with 7 positions matching TRBD2. Looked up from germline, CDR1 is SGHNT and CDR2 is YYREEE (reference sequence). The CDR3 length is 15 residues. V was pared by 3 bases and J by 4 bases, with 10 bases of the junction left unmatched. This CDR3 is CASSYLGGPGYEQYF. CDR3 nucleotides: TGTGCCAGCAGCTACTTGGGAGGGCCGGGGTACGAGCAGTACTTC.

V gene TRBV11-2 combines with J gene TRBJ2-1; possible D gene TRBD1, 6 bases. Looked up from germline, CDR1 is SGHAT and CDR2 is FQNNGV. The CDR3 sequence is 13 residues long. V lost 5 bases and J 5 bases, leaving 10 bases between the germline ends. The CDR3 DNA is TGTGCCAGCAGCCATCAGGGGAACAATGAGCAGTTCTTC. Protein sequence: CASSHQGNNEQFF.

CDR3 in DNA: TGTGCCAGCGGGACCCGGGACAAGGCCTCCTACGAGCAGTACTTC. It is translated as CASGTRDKASYEQYF. This chain joins TRBV27 and TRBJ2-7; perhaps TRBD1 as D (6 bases). Germline V CDR1 and CDR2: MNHEY, SMNVEV (reference sequence). Trimming left V 8 bases short and J 0 bases short, with 17 bases between. The CDR3 consists of 15 residues.

The J gene is TRBJ1-2, the V gene TRBV7-9; TRBD1 is a possible D gene (6 bases). The V end was cut by 0 bases, the J end by 8 bases, with 13 bases between. Germline V gene data show CDR1 as SEHNR and CDR2 as FQNEAQ (reference sequence). This CDR3 region has 14 residues. CDR3 in DNA: TGTGCCAGCAGCTTAGCCCAGGGGCGGCCAGGCTACACCTTC. It specifies CASSLAQGRPGYTF.

The chain's CDR3 is CASSPRLAGDQETQYF. For the CDR3, the DNA is TGTGCCAGCAGCCCGAGGCTAGCGGGAGATCAAGAGACCCAGTACTTC. The chain joins TRBV7-8 to TRBJ2-5; 10 bases align to TRBD2. V gave up 5 bases and J gave up 2 bases; unmatched junction bases: 8. The CDR3 runs 16 residues. Germline V gene data show CDR1 as SGHVS and CDR2 as FQNEAQ.

The genes are TRBV11-2 and TRBJ2-3; 9 nucleotides agree with TRBD1. CDR1 SGHAT and CDR2 FQNNGV come from the germline V gene. The CDR3 consists of 16 residues. The V and J ends lost 5 bases and 5 bases, in that order; junction bases with no gene match: 11. The DNA of the CDR3 is TGTGCCAGCAGCGCTCATTCCGACAGGGGGATAGATACGCAGTATTTT. Translation gives CASSAHSDRGIDTQYF.

This clone was seen just once. Other DNA sequences within the sample encode an identical CDR3. This chain uses TRBV6-1 with TRBJ1-1, with D uncertain. This CDR3 comprises 13 residues. Germline-derived CDR1 and CDR2 are MNHNS and SASEGT. V was cut by 3 bases and J by 0 bases, with 5 bases left in between. Here the CDR3 reads CASSERLNTEAFF. As DNA, the CDR3 is TGTGCCAGCAGTGAGAGGTTGAACACTGAAGCTTTCTTT.

The genes are TRBV6-4 and TRBJ2-5, with a weak D call TRBD1 (5 bases). Between the trimmed V and J ends, which lost 8 bases and 5 bases, there was a span of 15 bases. CDR1 is MRHNA, CDR2 SNTAGT, per germline. The CDR3 spans 13 residues. This CDR3 reads CASYNQGRETQYF. The DNA of the CDR3 is TGTGCCAGCTATAACCAGGGTAGGGAGACCCAGTACTTC.

CDR3 bases: TGCGCCAGCAGTGAAAGTGGGAATTACAATGAGCAGTTCTTC. Residues: CASSESGNYNEQFF. The genes are TRBV10-2 and TRBJ2-1; D uncertain. V was trimmed by 3 bases and J by 4 bases, leaving 10 bases between them. The CDR3 spans 14 residues. CDR1 and CDR2 from the germline V gene are WSHSY and SAAADI.

This clone occurred once. This sequence joins TRBV4-1 and TRBJ2-7; 10 bases match TRBD2. The CDR3 has 15 residues. V lost 3 bases and J lost 3; bases outside the gene matches: 5. Germline loops: CDR1 MGHRA, CDR2 YSYEKL. CDR3 coding DNA: TGCGCCAGCAGCCAGGAAGCGGGAGGGCTCTACGAGCAGTACTTC. Amino acid sequence: CASSQEAGGLYEQYF.

The rearrangement uses TRBV7-8 and TRBJ2-3, with D possibly being TRBD1 (6 bases). With 5 bases removed from V and 0 bases from J, the gap between germline ends came to 12 bases. The CDR3 extends over 15 amino acids. The V gene's germline CDR1 is SGHVS and CDR2 FQNEAQ. The CDR3 region is CASSPGRGSTDTQYF. The CDR3 region has the DNA TGTGCCAGCAGCCCAGGCAGGGGAAGCACAGATACGCAGTATTTT.

This chain joins TRBV6-1 and TRBJ2-6; D not certain. V dropped 0 bases and J dropped 8 bases, with 8 bases sitting between them. Germline CDR1 and CDR2: MNHNS and SASEGT. CDR3 length: 14 residues. The CDR3 bases are TGTGCCAGCAGTGAAGCGCTGGACCCCAACGTCCTGACTTTC. As protein: CASSEALDPNVLTF.

The chain joins TRBV15 to TRBJ1-3; TRBD1 aligns across 8 bases. CDR1 and CDR2 (germline): LNHNV, YYDKDF (reference sequence). The J segment lost 2 bases and the V segment lost 4 bases, leaving 1 base of the junction unmatched. The CDR3 consists of 14 residues. CDR3 protein: CATSTDRAGNTIYF. In nucleotides, the CDR3 is TGTGCCACCAGCACGGACAGGGCTGGAAACACCATATATTTT.

About this clone: The same CDR3 is also encoded by other DNA sequences in this sample. V usage is TRBV27 and J usage is TRBJ2-5; the D is unclear. Trimming cost V 0 bases and J 1 base, with 9 bases left between them. Germline-derived CDR1 and CDR2 are MNHEY and SMNVEV (reference sequence). This CDR3 has 15 residues. The CDR3 DNA reads TGTGCCAGCAGTTTATCGAGGCGCGGCCAAGAGACCCAGTACTTC. Translation gives CASSLSRRGQETQYF.

The chain couples TRBV7-9 to TRBJ1-1; a weak D match, TRBD1 (5 bases). The CDR3 extends over 14 amino acids. Trimming shortened V by 1 base and J by 3 bases, and 9 bases separated the two germline ends. CDR1 is SEHNR and CDR2 is FQNEAQ in the germline V gene (reference sequence). CDR3 region: CASSLVLTDTEAFF. CDR3 bases: TGTGCCAGCAGCTTAGTTCTGACAGACACTGAAGCTTTCTTT.

The rearrangement uses TRBV7-9 and TRBJ2-1, with D tentatively TRBD1 or TRBD2 (6 bases each). Looked up from germline, CDR1 is SEHNR and CDR2 is FQNEAQ (reference sequence). This CDR3 is built from 14 residues. The V and J ends lost 1 base and 12 bases respectively, with 16 bases between them. CDR3 DNA: TGTGCCAGCAGCTTAGTGATCGGGGGCGCATGGCAGTTCTTC. Its translation: CASSLVIGGAWQFF. Supplemented by reference TRBV7-9 and TRBJ2-1, the full variable domain reads DTGVSQNPRHKITKRGQNVTFRCDPISEHNRLYWYRQTLGQGPEFLTYFQNEAQLEKSRLLSDRFSAERPKGSFSTLEIQRTEQGDSAMYLCASSLVIGGAWQFFGPGTRLTVL.